This TCR beta chain emerged from a study of shared clonotypes between healthy human individuals. The CDR3 runs to 15 residues. Germline CDR1 and CDR2: LGHNA and YSLEER. Germline trimming cut 2 bases from V and 2 bases from J; bases unmatched to any gene: 1. Repertoires were generated with immunoSEQ multiplex PCR, while TCRdb's copy carries only in-frame clones and drops some. The sample includes 2 million to 2.5 million clones, over 85% of them seen just once. This rearrangement joins TRBV4-3 to TRBJ1-5; the match to TRBD1 covers 9 bases. The source material was naive CD4+ T cells from PBMCs. Documented subset: CD45RA+ positively selected. The receptor was isolated from a young man in good health. Some clones in this sample may be carry-over from other donors' samples. CDR3 sequence reads: CASSQRTGGNQPQHF. The CDR3 nucleotides are TGCGCCAGCAGCCAACGGACAGGGGGCAATCAGCCCCAGCATTTT.